One TCR beta chain is described in this entry. Its antigen is unknown. The assay was immunoSEQ multiplex PCR, and TCRdb's table has in-frame clones only and misses some. Of under 140,000 clones in the sample, 89% are singletons; the top ten hold around 0.27%. This sample is part of a study of OX40 agonist ivuxolimab in advanced cancers. Points from the study as a whole: Several nonresponders also turned out to have low normalized T-cell clonal expansion.

This TCR came from an adult with an advanced solid tumor such as melanoma, head and neck, liver or kidney cancer. The specimen comprised CD4+ or CD8+ T cells sorted from blood, sampled in a trial of the OX40 agonist ivuxolimab.

The CDR3, as DNA: TGTGCCAGCAGCCCGAGCCTGTCGGCCCGGAGCACAGATACGCAGTATTTT. Translating gives CASSPSLSARSTDTQYF. V is TRBV7-2 and J is TRBJ2-3; unclear D gene. The CDR3 has 17 amino acids. Germline V gene data show CDR1 as SGHTA and CDR2 as FQGNSA. V was clipped by 5 bases and J by 0 bases, with 18 bases between them.